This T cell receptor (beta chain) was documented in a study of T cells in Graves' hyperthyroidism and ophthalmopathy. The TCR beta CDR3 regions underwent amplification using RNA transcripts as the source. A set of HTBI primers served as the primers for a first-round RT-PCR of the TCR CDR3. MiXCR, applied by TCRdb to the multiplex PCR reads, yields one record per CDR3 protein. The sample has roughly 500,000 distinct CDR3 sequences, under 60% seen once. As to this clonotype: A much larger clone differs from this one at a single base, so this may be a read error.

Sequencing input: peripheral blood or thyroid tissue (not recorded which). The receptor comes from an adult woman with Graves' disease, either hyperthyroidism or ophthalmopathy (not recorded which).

The CDR3 DNA sequence: TGCGCCAGCAGCCAGCCAGGACGGACAGTGTTTTTCGTCTACACCTTC. Translating it yields CASSQPGRTVFFVYTF. The chain recombines TRBV4-1 with TRBJ1-2; D is perhaps TRBD1 (6 bases). CDR3 length equals 16 residues. V was shortened by 3 bases and J by 10 bases, with 24 bases between the two germline ends. The germline V gene encodes CDR1 MGHRA and CDR2 YSYEKL.